The present entry profiles one T cell receptor beta chain with its context. No antigen is known for it. Base-call qualities are not available, and no considerably larger clone is one nucleotide away. The immunoSEQ Assay, a bias-controlled multiplex PCR, was used to amplify TCRbeta CDR3 regions from genomic DNA. The original methods were these. Nucleated cell counts per sample were estimated from amplification of reference gene primers within the assay. To quantify the absolute abundance of each unique TCRbeta CDR3 rearrangement, sequence reads were collapsed and filtered. For each sample, productive Simpson clonality was calculated by taking the square root of Simpson's diversity index across productive rearrangements. TCRdb took this table from immuneACCESS and kept in-frame rearrangements with V and J called. Such tables lack part of the clones; where checked against another copy, unresolved V genes explain under half of the gap, and the rest is unexplained. Clone size and V and J calls were adopted from that table, with D and trimming inferred from the DNA. This sample is represented by approximately 60,000 clones; 80% to 90% of them were singletons. About 7% of the sample goes to the ten largest clones.

Whole blood was collected in K2EDTA tubes by collaborating institutions according to the institutions' own protocols. For TCRbeta analysis, collaborators shipped samples as frozen whole blood, isolated PBMCs, or DNA extracted from either of those sample types. The record originates from a study of blood T cell repertoires in COVID-19 (dated by TCRdb to the early 2020s). Study-wide context: Collaborator samples came from the United States, Italy and Spain and covered acute and convalescent phases of COVID-19. The prospective study material was composed of cDNA or gDNA derived from T cells, B-cell-depleted T cells, or PBMCs. Deeply sampled blood TCRbeta repertoires from subjects exposed to, actively infected with, or recovered from COVID-19 were included in the dataset. A freely available public database, intended as a resource for researchers studying the immune response to SARS-CoV-2, is where the repertoires were released. Samples were obtained from the ongoing ImmuneRACE study (first 160 participants) and from 950 to 1,500 subjects provided by 6 global collaborators. Nearly every sample came with metadata listing a de-identified subject ID, COVID-19 status, age in years and sex. HLA class I and class II types, where available, came from metadata supplied by the sample provider rather than from assay-based typing.

Broader findings and caveats from the paper: The amount of clinical and demographic metadata varied by source and participant and was provided uncurated.

The sequenced sample was peripheral blood. The clonotype originates from a man aged 55 to 70 with active or convalescent COVID-19.

The CDR3 region reads CASSPRDTEAFF. In nucleotide form, the sequence is TGTGCCAGCAGCCCCAGGGACACTGAAGCTTTCTTT. This chain is built from TRBV6-6 and TRBJ1-1, with a weak D call of TRBD1 (5 bases match). A distance of 8 bases separates the germline ends of V and J, which lose 6 bases and 3 bases respectively. CDR1 MNHNY and CDR2 SVGAGI are derived from the germline V gene (reference sequence). The CDR3, cysteine through phenylalanine, is 12 amino acids long. Kept here is only the CDR3 DNA, which spans 36 bases and is read in frame from base 1.